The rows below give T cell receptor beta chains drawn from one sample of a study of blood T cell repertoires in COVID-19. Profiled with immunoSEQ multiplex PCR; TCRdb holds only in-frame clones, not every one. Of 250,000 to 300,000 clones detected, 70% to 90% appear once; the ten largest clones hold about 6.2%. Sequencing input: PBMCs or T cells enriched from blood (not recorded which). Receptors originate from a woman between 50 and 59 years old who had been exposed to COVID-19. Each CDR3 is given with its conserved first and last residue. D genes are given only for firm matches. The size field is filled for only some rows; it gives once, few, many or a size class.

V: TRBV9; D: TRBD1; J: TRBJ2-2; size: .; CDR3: CASSAWTGLSGELFF; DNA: TGTGCCAGCAGCGCCTGGACAGGGCTCTCCGGGGAGCTGTTTTTT
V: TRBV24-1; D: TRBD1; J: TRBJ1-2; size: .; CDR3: CATSPQTGLSGYTF; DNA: TGTGCCACCAGCCCCCAGACAGGGCTATCCGGCTACACCTTC
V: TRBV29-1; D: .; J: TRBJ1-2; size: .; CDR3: CSVESGIGGYTF; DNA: TGCAGCGTTGAATCAGGGATTGGAGGCTACACCTTC
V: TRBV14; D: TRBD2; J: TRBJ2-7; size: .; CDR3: CASSQRRGGAEQYF; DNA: TGTGCCAGCAGCCAACGGCGGGGGGGGGCCGAGCAGTACTTC
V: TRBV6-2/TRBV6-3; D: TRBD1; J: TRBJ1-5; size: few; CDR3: CASSYSTGAGNQPQHF; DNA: TGTGCCAGCAGTTACTCGACAGGGGCGGGTAATCAGCCCCAGCATTTT
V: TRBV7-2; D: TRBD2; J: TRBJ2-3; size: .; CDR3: CASSLLAGGPTDTQYF; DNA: TGTGCCAGCAGCCTGCTAGCGGGGGGGCCGACAGATACGCAGTATTTT
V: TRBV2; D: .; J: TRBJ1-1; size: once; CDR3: CASSEFGGTYTEAFF; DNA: TGTGCCAGCAGTGAGTTCGGGGGGACGTACACTGAAGCTTTCTTT
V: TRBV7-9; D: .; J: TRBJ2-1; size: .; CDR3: CASSPRQVGNEQFF; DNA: TGTGCCAGCAGCCCGAGACAGGTTGGTAATGAGCAGTTCTTC
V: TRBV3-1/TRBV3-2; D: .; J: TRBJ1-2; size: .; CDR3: CASSHRGGAPNFGYTF; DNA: TGTGCCAGCAGCCATAGGGGCGGGGCCCCCAATTTTGGCTACACCTTC
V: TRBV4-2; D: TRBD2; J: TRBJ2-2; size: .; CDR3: CASSPSGGVPTGELFF; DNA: TGTGCCAGCAGCCCTAGCGGGGGGGTTCCCACCGGGGAGCTGTTTTTT
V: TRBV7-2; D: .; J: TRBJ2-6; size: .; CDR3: CASSLVAGPSGANVLTF; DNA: TGTGCCAGCAGCTTAGTGGCGGGCCCTTCTGGGGCCAACGTCCTGACTTTC
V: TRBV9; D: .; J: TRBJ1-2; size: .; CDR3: CASSPRAYGYTF; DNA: TGTGCCAGCAGCCCGCGGGCCTATGGCTACACCTTC
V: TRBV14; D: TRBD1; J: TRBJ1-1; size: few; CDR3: CASSQWARRTGRPEAFF; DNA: TGTGCCAGCAGCCAATGGGCTCGGCGGACAGGGAGGCCTGAAGCTTTCTTT
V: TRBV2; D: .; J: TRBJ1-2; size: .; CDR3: CASSPRGGVGGYTF; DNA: TGTGCCAGCAGTCCCCGGGGGGGAGTTGGTGGCTACACCTTC
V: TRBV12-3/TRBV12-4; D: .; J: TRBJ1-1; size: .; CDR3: CASTHAGLGAFF; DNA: TGTGCCAGCACCCACGCGGGACTCGGAGCTTTCTTT
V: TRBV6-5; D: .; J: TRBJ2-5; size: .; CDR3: CASSPGPPGTQYF; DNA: TGTGCCAGCAGCCCCGGTCCCCCCGGGACCCAGTACTTC
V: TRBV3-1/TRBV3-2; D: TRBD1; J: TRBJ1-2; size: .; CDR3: CASSPYQGAHNYGYTF; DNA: TGTGCCAGCAGCCCCTATCAGGGGGCCCATAACTATGGCTACACCTTC
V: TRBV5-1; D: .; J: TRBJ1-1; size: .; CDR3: CASSLLVGGSTEAFF; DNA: TGCGCCAGCAGCTTACTAGTTGGGGGGAGCACTGAAGCTTTCTTT
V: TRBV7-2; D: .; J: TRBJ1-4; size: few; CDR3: CASSRAARTNEKLFF; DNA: TGTGCCAGCAGCCGCGCGGCGCGAACTAATGAAAAACTGTTTTTT
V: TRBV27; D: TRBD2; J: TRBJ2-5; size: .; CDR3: CASSFIGTSGGETQYF; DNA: TGTGCCAGCAGTTTCATAGGGACTAGCGGGGGAGAGACCCAGTACTTC
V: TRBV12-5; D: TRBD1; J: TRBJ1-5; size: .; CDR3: CASGLAAGQGAYDQPQHF; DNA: TGTGCTAGTGGTTTGGCCGCCGGACAGGGGGCCTACGATCAGCCCCAGCATTTT
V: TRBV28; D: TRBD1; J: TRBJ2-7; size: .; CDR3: CASSLPGGSYEQYF; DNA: TGTGCCAGCAGTTTGCCAGGGGGCTCCTACGAGCAGTACTTC
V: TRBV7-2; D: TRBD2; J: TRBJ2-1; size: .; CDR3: CASSFLVRSGGFNEQFF; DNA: TGTGCCAGCAGCTTCTTGGTCCGTAGCGGGGGGTTCAATGAGCAGTTCTTC
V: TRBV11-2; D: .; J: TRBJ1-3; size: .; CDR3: CASSLARGAAGNTIYF; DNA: TGTGCCAGCAGCTTAGCCCGGGGAGCTGCTGGAAACACCATATATTTT
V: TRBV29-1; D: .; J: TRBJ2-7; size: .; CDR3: CSVASTGFENEQYF; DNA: TGCAGCGTTGCGTCAACAGGGTTTGAGAACGAGCAGTACTTC
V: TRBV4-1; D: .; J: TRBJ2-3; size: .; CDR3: CASSQDTRGSTDTQYF; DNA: TGCGCCAGCAGCCAAGATACGCGGGGTAGCACAGATACGCAGTATTTT
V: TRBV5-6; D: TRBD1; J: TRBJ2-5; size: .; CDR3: CASSRDRGWETQYF; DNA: TGTGCCAGCAGTCGGGACAGGGGCTGGGAGACCCAGTACTTC
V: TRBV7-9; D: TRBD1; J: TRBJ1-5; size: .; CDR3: CASSGQGQARGQPQHF; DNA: TGTGCCAGCAGCGGACAGGGACAGGCACGGGGTCAGCCCCAGCATTTT
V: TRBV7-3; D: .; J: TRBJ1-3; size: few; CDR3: CASSLDSSGNTIYF; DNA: TGTGCCAGCAGCTTAGACAGCTCTGGAAACACCATATATTTT
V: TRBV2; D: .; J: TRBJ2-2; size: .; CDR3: CASSGQGRVTGELFF; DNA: TGTGCCAGCAGTGGACAGGGGAGGGTGACCGGGGAGCTGTTTTTT
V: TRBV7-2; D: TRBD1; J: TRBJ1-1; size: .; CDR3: CASSVRTGGTEAFF; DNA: TGTGCCAGCAGCGTACGGACAGGGGGGACTGAAGCTTTCTTT
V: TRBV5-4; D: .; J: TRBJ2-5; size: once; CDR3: CASSLRVGRGRETQYF; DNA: TGTGCCAGCAGCTTGAGGGTGGGAAGGGGTCGGGAGACCCAGTACTTC
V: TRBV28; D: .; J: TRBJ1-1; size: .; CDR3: CASSYRGGKNTEAFF; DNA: TGTGCCAGCAGTTATCGGGGGGGTAAGAACACTGAAGCTTTCTTT
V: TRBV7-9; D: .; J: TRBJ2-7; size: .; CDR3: CASTWDLGGEQYF; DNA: TGTGCCAGCACTTGGGACTTAGGCGGCGAGCAGTACTTC
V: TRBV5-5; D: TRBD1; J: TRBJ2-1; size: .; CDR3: CASSSSWTGNEQFF; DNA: TGTGCCAGCAGCTCCTCCTGGACAGGGAATGAGCAGTTCTTC
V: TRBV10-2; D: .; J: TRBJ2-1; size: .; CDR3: CASNLGAAYEQFF; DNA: TGCGCCAGCAATTTGGGGGCGGCGTATGAGCAGTTCTTC
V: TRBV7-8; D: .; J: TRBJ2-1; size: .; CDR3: CASSGRGRVREQFF; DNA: TGTGCCAGCAGCGGGAGGGGGAGGGTTAGGGAGCAGTTCTTC
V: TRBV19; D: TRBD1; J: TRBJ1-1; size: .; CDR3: CASIKTGANTEAFF; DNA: TGTGCCAGTATAAAGACAGGGGCGAACACTGAAGCTTTCTTT
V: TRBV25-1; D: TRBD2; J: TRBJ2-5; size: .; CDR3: CASSLNKRGGLGETQYF; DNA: TGTGCCAGCAGTTTGAATAAGCGCGGGGGATTGGGGGAGACCCAGTACTTC
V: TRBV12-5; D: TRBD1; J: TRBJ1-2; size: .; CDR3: CASAVFKTGGAPSYGYTF; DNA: TGTGCTAGTGCCGTATTCAAAACAGGGGGCGCCCCCTCCTATGGCTACACCTTC
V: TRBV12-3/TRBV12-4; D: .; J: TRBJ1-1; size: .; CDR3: CASESRPGSEAFF; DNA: TGTGCCAGCGAGAGTCGTCCCGGGTCTGAAGCTTTCTTT
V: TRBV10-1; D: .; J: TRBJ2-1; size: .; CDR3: CASSERTGGDEQFF; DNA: TGCGCCAGCAGTGAGAGAACAGGGGGGGATGAGCAGTTCTTC
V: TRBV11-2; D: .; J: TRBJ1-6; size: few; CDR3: CATWEGAPNSPLHF; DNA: TGTGCCACCTGGGAGGGAGCCCCTAATTCACCCCTCCACTTT
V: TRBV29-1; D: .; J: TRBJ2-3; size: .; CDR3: CSVLGWRGTDTQYF; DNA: TGCAGCGTTCTCGGGTGGAGGGGTACGGATACGCAGTATTTT
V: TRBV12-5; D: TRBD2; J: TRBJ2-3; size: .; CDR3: CASGLVHGGVGDTQYF; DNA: TGTGCTAGTGGTTTGGTACACGGGGGGGTTGGAGATACGCAGTATTTT
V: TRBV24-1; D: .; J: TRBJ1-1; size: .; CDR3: CATSTGLNTEAFF; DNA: TGTGCCACCAGTACAGGGTTGAACACTGAAGCTTTCTTT
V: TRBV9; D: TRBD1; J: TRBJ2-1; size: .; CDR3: CASSVDRHEQFF; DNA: TGTGCCAGCAGCGTGGACAGGCATGAGCAGTTCTTC
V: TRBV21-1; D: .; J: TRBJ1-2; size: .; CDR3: CATGGDRRRFIGYTF; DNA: TGTGCCACGGGCGGCGACAGAAGACGATTCATCGGCTACACCTTC
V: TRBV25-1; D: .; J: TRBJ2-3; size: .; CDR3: CATSGWGGADTQYF; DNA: TGTGCCACCTCGGGGTGGGGTGGCGCAGATACGCAGTATTTT
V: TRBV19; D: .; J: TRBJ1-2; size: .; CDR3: CASSIIALVGGYGYTF; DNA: TGTGCCAGTAGTATCATTGCTCTCGTCGGGGGGTATGGCTACACCTTC
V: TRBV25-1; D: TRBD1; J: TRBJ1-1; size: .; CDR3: CATSRGLGTEAFF; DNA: TGTGCCACCTCCAGGGGGCTTGGCACTGAAGCTTTCTTT